Sequencing of this T cell receptor beta chain was carried out in a study of blood T cell repertoires in COVID-19. Study as a whole: Acute and convalescent COVID-19 specimens originated in the United States, Italy and Spain.

The table lists this clone with a count of one. The recovered donors of Cohort 3 showed two negative PCRs, clearance, or symptom resolution. This CDR3 has 13 amino acids. Germline values: CDR1 SQVTM, CDR2 ANQGSEA. V was shortened by 5 bases and J by 6 bases, with 17 bases between the two germline ends. In the study's own analysis: Estimation of nucleated cell counts relied on the amplification of reference gene primers. Assay: immunoSEQ multiplex PCR; the TCRdb copy retains only in-frame clones and omits some. V, J and clone size derive from that table, while D and trimming were established from the DNA sequence. The sample gives a few hundred thousand clones, approximately 89% of which show up once; less than 9.5% is in the top ten.

The TCR comes from a woman aged 25-40 years who had recovered from COVID-19. The gene calls are TRBV29-1 and TRBJ2-7; D perhaps matches TRBD1 (6 bases). The specimen sequenced was PBMCs or T cells enriched from blood (not recorded which). The chain's CDR3 is CSVIRNRDGEQYF. As DNA, the CDR3 is TGCAGCGTTATCAGGAACAGGGACGGCGAGCAGTACTTC.